The rows below give T cell receptor beta chains drawn from one sample of a study of blood T cells in healthy people across ages. TCRdb called the 5' RACE reads again in MiXCR, with one record for every CDR3 protein. This sample yields more than 650,000 distinct CDR3 sequences, of which around a quarter are seen a single time; around 3% belongs to the top ten. These sequences were also reported in another study, on T cells of mothers and their children.

Sequenced sample: blood. Receptors originate from a boy younger than 18 in good health. Both conserved end residues are part of each CDR3. The order of the fields is D gene, clone size, J gene, V gene, CDR3 DNA, CDR3 protein. The D gene is left open where the match is weak. The listing skips clone size in some rows; elsewhere it reads once, few, many or a size class.

.,.,TRBJ2-3,TRBV6-1,TGTGCCAGCAAAGTCGGGACTCTCACAGATACGCAGTATTTT,CASKVGTLTDTQYF
TRBD1,few,TRBJ1-2,TRBV15,TGTGCCACCAGCGGAACCGGGACAGGGACCTATGGCTACACCTTC,CATSGTGTGTYGYTF
TRBD1,.,TRBJ2-7,TRBV6-1,TGTGCCAGCGGACAAAGGAGGGACAGGTCCTTGGGGCAGTACTTC,CASGQRRDRSLGQYF
.,.,TRBJ1-4,TRBV7-9,TGTGCCAGCAGCTCTGCGCCGGGACGGACTAATGAAAAACTGTTTTTT,CASSSAPGRTNEKLFF
.,.,TRBJ2-1,TRBV15,TGTGCCACCAGCAGAGATAGGGCGGTGGCAAACAATGAGCAGTTCTTC,CATSRDRAVANNEQFF
.,few,TRBJ1-1,TRBV27,TGTGCCAGCAGTTTAAGGGGGGAGAACACTGAAGCTTTCTTT,CASSLRGENTEAFF
.,.,TRBJ1-2,TRBV7-9,TGTGCCAGCAGCTCGGACTCCTTTACATATGGCTACACCTTC,CASSSDSFTYGYTF
TRBD1,few,TRBJ1-1,TRBV5-1,TGCGCCAGCAGACCTACAGGGGGAAGCACTGAAGCTTTCTTT,CASRPTGGSTEAFF
.,many,TRBJ1-1,TRBV29-1,TGCAGCGTTTGGAGGTTCATGAACACTGAAGCTTTCTTT,CSVWRFMNTEAFF
TRBD1,few,TRBJ1-6,TRBV27,TGTGCCAGCACTAAGTCAGCAGGGGGCAATTCACCCCTCCACTTT,CASTKSAGGNSPLHF
.,.,TRBJ2-5,TRBV3-1,TGTGCCAGCAGCCAATATTCCAGCCCTCGAGAGACCCAGTACTTC,CASSQYSSPRETQYF
TRBD2,few,TRBJ2-3,TRBV29-1,TGCAGCGTTGAAGATCTAGGACTAGCGGGGGGCACAGATACGCAGTATTTT,CSVEDLGLAGGTDTQYF
TRBD1,.,TRBJ2-7,TRBV5-1,TGCGCCAGCAGCCCCCTCGACAGGGGCTCCCACGAGCAGTACTTC,CASSPLDRGSHEQYF
TRBD1,many,TRBJ2-7,TRBV10-3,TGTGCCATCTCGGGACAGGATCCTCCGGGGCAGTACTTC,CAISGQDPPGQYF
.,few,TRBJ2-1,TRBV7-3,TGTGCCAGCAGCTTAGTCATAGCCGCTAGTCGGTCGCTCAATGAGCAGTTCTTC,CASSLVIAASRSLNEQFF